This entry concerns a single TCR beta chain. Its antigen is as yet unknown. These data are taken from a study of STAT5B mutations in CD4+ large granular lymphocyte leukemia. Study-wide results and caveats: Top patient clones used TRBV06 genes more often: 8/27 versus 2/35 in controls.

The CDR3 runs to 16 residues. Germline V gene data show CDR1 as SGHAT and CDR2 as FQNNGV. With 1 base removed from V and 0 bases from J, the gap between germline ends came to 12 bases. Here immunoSEQ multiplex PCR was the method, and the copy in TCRdb shows in-frame clones only, minus some. This sample has fewer than 50,000 clones, with 65% to 85% found just once. This TCR came from a human donor in good health. The material sequenced was CD4+ T cells from blood buffy coats. The V gene is TRBV11-2, the J gene TRBJ1-1; no clear D. The CDR3, as DNA: TGTGCCAGCAGCTTAGTTCCTGGGCTGATGAACACTGAAGCTTTCTTT. This codes for CASSLVPGLMNTEAFF. Filled out from reference TRBV11-2 and TRBJ1-1, the complete variable domain reads EAGVAQSPRYKIIEKRQSVAFWCNPISGHATLYWYQQILGQGPKLLIQFQNNGVVDDSQLPKDRFSAERLKGVDSTLKIQPAKLEDSAVYLCASSLVPGLMNTEAFFGQGTRLTVV.